A single sample is the source of the 5 T cell receptor beta chains below, sequenced in a study of blood T cell repertoires in COVID-19. Repertoires were generated with immunoSEQ multiplex PCR, while TCRdb's copy carries only in-frame clones and drops some. The sample yields a few hundred thousand clones, around 80% seen once. The specimen sequenced was peripheral blood. The receptors here all came from a woman aged 40 to 50 who had recovered from COVID-19.

The chain recombines TRBV5-5 with TRBJ1-5; 9 bases align to TRBD1. The CDR3 covers 14 residues. V was clipped by 2 bases and J by 7 bases; unmatched bases: 4. Germline V lookup: CDR1 SGHKS, CDR2 YYEKEE (reference sequence). Written as DNA, the CDR3 is TGTGCCAGCAGCTTCCGGGACAGGGCGCAGCCCCAGCATTTT. Its translation is CASSFRDRAQPQHF.

The chain couples TRBV14 to TRBJ2-3; unclear D gene. Trimming stripped 2 bases from V and 6 bases from J, with 6 bases between. Germline CDR1 and CDR2: SGHDN and FVKESK. This CDR3 is built from 12 residues. CDR3 sequence (DNA): TGTGCCAGCAGCCAATTATCGGATACGCAGTATTTT. Residues: CASSQLSDTQYF.

The chain has TRBV9 and TRBJ2-7, with D hard to call. The CDR3 extends over 15 amino acids. V was clipped by 2 bases and J by 0 bases, with 12 bases between them. Looked up from germline, CDR1 is SGDLS and CDR2 is YYNGEE. The CDR3 DNA reads TGTGCCAGCAGCGTGGGCAGCCCCAGCTCCTACGAGCAGTACTTC. Residues: CASSVGSPSSYEQYF. Looking up the rest from reference TRBV9 and TRBJ2-7 gives the full variable domain: DSGVTQTPKHLITATGQRVTLRCSPRSGDLSVYWYQQSLDQGLQFLIQYYNGEERAKGNILERFSAQQFPDLHSELNLSSLELGDSALYFCASSVGSPSSYEQYFGPGTRLTVT.

The chain uses TRBV7-2 and TRBJ1-5, with a weak D call TRBD1 (5 bases). V was clipped by 2 bases and J by 4 bases, with 12 bases between them. The CDR3 runs to 15 residues. CDR1 is SGHTA and CDR2 is FQGNSA in the germline V gene. The CDR3 sequence: CASSLIKKGNQPQHF. The CDR3 DNA reads TGTGCCAGCAGCTTAATTAAGAAGGGGAATCAGCCCCAGCATTTT.

The chain combines TRBV28 with TRBJ2-2; 11 positions match TRBD1. Germline lookup yields CDR1 MDHEN and CDR2 SYDVKM. J lost 4 bases, V lost 2 bases, and 3 bases had no gene match. CDR3 size: 16 residues. CDR3 region: CASSLEGTGGTGELFF. The CDR3 region has the DNA TGTGCCAGCAGTTTAGAGGGGACAGGGGGCACCGGGGAGCTGTTTTTT.